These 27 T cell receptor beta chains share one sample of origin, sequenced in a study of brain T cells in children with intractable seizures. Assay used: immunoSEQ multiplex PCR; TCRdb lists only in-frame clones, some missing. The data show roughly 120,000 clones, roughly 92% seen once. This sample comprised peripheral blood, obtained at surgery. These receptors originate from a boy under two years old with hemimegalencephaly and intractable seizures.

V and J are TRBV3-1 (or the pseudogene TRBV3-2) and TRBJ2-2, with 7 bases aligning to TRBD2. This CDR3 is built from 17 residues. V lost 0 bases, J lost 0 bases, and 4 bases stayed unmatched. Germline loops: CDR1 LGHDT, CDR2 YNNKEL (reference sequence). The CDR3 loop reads CASSQDPLAANTGELFF. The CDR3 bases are TGTGCCAGCAGCCAAGATCCCCTAGCGGCGAACACCGGGGAGCTGTTTTTT.

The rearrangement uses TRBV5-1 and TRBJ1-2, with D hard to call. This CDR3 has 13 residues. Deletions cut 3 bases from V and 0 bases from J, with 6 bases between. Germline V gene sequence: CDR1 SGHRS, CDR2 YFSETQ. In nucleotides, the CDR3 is TGCGCCAGCAGCTCAAGACCTAACTATGGCTACACCTTC. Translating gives CASSSRPNYGYTF.

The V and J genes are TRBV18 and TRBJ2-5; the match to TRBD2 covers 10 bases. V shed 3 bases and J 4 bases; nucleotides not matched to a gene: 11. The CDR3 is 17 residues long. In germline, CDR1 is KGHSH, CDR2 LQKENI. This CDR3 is CASSPSSSGSLRETQYF. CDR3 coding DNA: TGTGCCAGCTCACCGTCCTCTAGCGGGAGTCTCCGAGAGACCCAGTACTTC.

The CDR3 DNA reads as TGCGCCAGCAGCCCGGGGACGGGGGGCCACGGAAACACCATATATTTT. It translates to CASSPGTGGHGNTIYF. The V call is TRBV5-1, the J call TRBJ1-3; possible D gene TRBD1, 6 bases. Germline V gene sequence: CDR1 SGHRS, CDR2 YFSETQ. This CDR3 has 16 amino acids. Trimming took off 4 bases at V and 4 bases at J, with 18 bases between the two ends.

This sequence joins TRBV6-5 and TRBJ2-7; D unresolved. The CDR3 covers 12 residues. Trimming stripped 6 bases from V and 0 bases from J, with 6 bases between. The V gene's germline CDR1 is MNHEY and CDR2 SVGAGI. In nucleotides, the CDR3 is TGTGCCAGCAGCCACACCTCCTACGAGCAGTACTTC. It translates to CASSHTSYEQYF.

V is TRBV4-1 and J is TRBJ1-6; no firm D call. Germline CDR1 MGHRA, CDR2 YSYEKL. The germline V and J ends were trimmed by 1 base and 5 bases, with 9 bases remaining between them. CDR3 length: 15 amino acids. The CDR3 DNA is TGCGCCAGCAGCCAAGCCAGGAACCATAATTCACCCCTCCACTTT. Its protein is CASSQARNHNSPLHF.

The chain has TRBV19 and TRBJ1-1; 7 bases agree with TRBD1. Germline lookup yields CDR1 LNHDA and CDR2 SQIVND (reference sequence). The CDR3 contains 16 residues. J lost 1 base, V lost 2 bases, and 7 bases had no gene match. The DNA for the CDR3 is TGTGCCAGTAGTATAAGGCGGGACAGCGGGAACACTGAAGCTTTCTTT. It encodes CASSIRRDSGNTEAFF.

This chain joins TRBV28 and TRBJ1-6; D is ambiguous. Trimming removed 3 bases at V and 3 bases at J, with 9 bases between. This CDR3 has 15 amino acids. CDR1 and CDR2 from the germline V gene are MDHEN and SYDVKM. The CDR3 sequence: CASSFRQIYNSPLHF. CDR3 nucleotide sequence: TGTGCCAGCAGTTTTCGTCAGATCTATAATTCACCCCTCCACTTT.

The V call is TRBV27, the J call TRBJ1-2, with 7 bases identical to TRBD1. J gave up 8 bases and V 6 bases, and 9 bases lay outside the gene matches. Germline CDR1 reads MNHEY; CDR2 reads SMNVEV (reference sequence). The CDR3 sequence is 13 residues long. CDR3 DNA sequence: TGTGCCAGCAGAGCCGGGACAGTTGGCGGCTACACCTTC. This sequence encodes CASRAGTVGGYTF.

CDR3 region: CASSRSGTRVTDTQYF. Here the CDR3 DNA reads TGCGCCAGCAGCCGTTCCGGGACTAGGGTCACAGATACGCAGTATTTT. The J gene is TRBJ2-3, the V gene TRBV4-1; 8 bases match TRBD2. Trimming cost V 4 bases and J 2 bases; bases outside gene matches: 8. There are 16 residues in the CDR3. Germline V gene data show CDR1 as MGHRA and CDR2 as YSYEKL.

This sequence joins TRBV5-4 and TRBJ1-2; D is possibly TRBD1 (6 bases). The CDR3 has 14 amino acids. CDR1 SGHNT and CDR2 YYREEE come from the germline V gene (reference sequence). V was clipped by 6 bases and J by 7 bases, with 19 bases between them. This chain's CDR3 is CASTFEGDSSGYTF. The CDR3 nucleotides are TGTGCCAGCACCTTCGAGGGGGATTCGTCTGGCTACACCTTC.

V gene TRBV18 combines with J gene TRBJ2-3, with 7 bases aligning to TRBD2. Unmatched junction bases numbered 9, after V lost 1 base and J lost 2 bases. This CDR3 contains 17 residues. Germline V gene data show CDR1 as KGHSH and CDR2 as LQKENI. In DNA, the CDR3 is TGTGCCAGCTCACCACGGGTCAAGCGGGAATACACAGATACGCAGTATTTT. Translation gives CASSPRVKREYTDTQYF.

The CDR3 bases are TGTGCCAGCAGTTTCGGGTACAATGAGCAGTTCTTC. Its translation: CASSFGYNEQFF. This sequence joins TRBV28 and TRBJ2-1; D is unresolved. Germline CDR1 and CDR2: MDHEN and SYDVKM. The CDR3 has 12 amino acids. Deletions cut 3 bases from V and 4 bases from J, with 4 bases between. Full variable domain (rest looked up from reference TRBV28 and TRBJ2-1): DVKVTQSSRYLVKRTGEKVFLECVQDMDHENMFWYRQDPGLGLRLIYFSYDVKMKEKGDIPEGYSVSREKKERFSLILESASTNQTSMYLCASSFGYNEQFFGPGTRLTVL.

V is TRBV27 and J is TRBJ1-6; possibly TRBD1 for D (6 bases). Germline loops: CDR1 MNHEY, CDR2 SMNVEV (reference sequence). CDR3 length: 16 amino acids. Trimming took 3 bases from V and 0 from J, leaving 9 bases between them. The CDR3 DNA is TGTGCCAGCAGTTTTGGGGGGCCCTCCTATAATTCACCCCTCCACTTT. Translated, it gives CASSFGGPSYNSPLHF.

CDR3 loop: CASSSSRYEQFF. The CDR3 coding sequence is TGTGCCAGCAGCTCTAGTCGATATGAGCAGTTCTTC. The chain joins TRBV7-2 to TRBJ2-1; D not resolved. Germline CDR1 SGHTA, CDR2 FQGNSA. Trimming stripped 4 bases from V and 8 bases from J, with 9 bases between. This CDR3 contains 12 residues.

The CDR3 bases are TGTGCCAGCAGCTTAGAGGGGGGTGCGAAGGATGGCTACACCTTC. Translating it yields CASSLEGGAKDGYTF. V is TRBV7-9 and J is TRBJ1-2; possible D gene TRBD1, 6 bases. CDR1 is SEHNR, CDR2 FQNEAQ, per germline (reference sequence). The V end lost 1 base, the J end lost 6 bases, and 15 bases lay between the germline ends. The CDR3 has 15 amino acids.

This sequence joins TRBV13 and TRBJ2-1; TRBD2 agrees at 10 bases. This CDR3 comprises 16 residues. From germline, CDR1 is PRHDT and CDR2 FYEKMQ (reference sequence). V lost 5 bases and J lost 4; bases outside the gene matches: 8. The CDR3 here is CASSLRTSGPYNEQFF. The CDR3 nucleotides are TGTGCCAGCAGCCTCCGGACTAGCGGACCTTACAATGAGCAGTTCTTC.

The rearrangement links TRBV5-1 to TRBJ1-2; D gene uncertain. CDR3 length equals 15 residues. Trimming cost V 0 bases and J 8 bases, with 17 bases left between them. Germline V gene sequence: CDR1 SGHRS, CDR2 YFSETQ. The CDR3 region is CASSLDPGSDRGYTF. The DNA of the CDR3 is TGCGCCAGCAGCTTGGACCCCGGGTCGGATAGGGGCTACACCTTC. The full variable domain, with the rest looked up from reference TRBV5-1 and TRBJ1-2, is KAGVTQTPRYLIKTRGQQVTLSCSPISGHRSVSWYQQTPGQGLQFLFEYFSETQRNKGNFPGRFSGRQFSNSRSEMNVSTLELGDSALYLCASSLDPGSDRGYTFGSGTRLTVV.

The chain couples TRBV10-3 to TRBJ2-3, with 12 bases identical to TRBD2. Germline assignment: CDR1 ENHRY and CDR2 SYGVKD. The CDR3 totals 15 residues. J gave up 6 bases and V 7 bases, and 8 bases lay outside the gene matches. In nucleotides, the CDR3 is TGTGCCATCACCGACCTAGCGGGAGGGTCCGATACGCAGTATTTT. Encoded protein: CAITDLAGGSDTQYF.

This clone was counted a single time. The CDR3 bases are TGTGCCAGCAGCCAGGCGGGACGACTATACAATGAGCAGTTCTTC. Amino acids: CASSQAGRLYNEQFF. This rearrangement joins TRBV3-1 (or the pseudogene TRBV3-2) to TRBJ2-1; D may be TRBD2 (6 bases). Per germline, CDR1 LGHDT and CDR2 YNNKEL (reference sequence). CDR3 length: 15 amino acids. With 3 bases removed from V and 4 bases from J, the gap between germline ends came to 13 bases.

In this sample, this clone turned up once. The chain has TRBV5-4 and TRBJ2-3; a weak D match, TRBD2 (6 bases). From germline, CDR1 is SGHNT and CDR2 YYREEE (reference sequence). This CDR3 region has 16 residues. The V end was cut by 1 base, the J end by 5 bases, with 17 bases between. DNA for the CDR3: TGTGCCAGCAGCTTGTACTTAGGTGGGGGAGGAGATACGCAGTATTTT. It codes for CASSLYLGGGGDTQYF.

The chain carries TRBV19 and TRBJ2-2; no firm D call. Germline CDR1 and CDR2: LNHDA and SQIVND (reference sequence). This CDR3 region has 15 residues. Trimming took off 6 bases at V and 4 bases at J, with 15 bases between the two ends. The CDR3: CASRVSGWSTGELFF. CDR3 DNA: TGTGCCAGTAGAGTATCTGGGTGGAGCACCGGGGAGCTGTTTTTT.

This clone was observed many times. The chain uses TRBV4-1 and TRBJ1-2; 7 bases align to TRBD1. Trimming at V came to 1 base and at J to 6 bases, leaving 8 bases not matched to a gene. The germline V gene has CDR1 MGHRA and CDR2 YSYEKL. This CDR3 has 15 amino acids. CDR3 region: CASSQGFSGGHGYTF. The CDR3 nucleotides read TGCGCCAGCAGCCAAGGATTTTCAGGGGGGCATGGCTACACCTTC.

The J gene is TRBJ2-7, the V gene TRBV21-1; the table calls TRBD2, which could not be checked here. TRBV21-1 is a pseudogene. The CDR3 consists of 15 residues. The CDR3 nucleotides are TGTGCCAGCAGCAAAGTGGGCGGGAGAAGGAACGAGCAGTACTTC. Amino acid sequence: CASSKVGGRRNEQYF.

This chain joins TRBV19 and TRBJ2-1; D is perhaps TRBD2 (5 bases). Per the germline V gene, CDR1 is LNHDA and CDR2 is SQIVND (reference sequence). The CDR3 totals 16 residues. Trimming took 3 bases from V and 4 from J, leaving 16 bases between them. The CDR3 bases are TGTGCCAGTAGTATTCTCGCTAGCTCCTTTTACAATGAGCAGTTCTTC. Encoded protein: CASSILASSFYNEQFF.

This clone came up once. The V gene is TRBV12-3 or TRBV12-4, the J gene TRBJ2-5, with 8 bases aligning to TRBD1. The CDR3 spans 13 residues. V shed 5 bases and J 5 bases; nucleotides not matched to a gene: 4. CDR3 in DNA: TGTGCCAGCAGTCCCAGGGGGCGGGAGACCCAGTACTTC. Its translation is CASSPRGRETQYF.

The CDR3 loop reads CAISEGPGTGVGNTIYF. The CDR3 nucleotides read TGTGCCATCAGTGAAGGGCCCGGGACAGGGGTTGGAAACACCATATATTTT. V is TRBV10-3 and J is TRBJ1-3; TRBD1 agrees at 10 bases. CDR1 and CDR2 (germline): ENHRY, SYGVKD. The V segment lost 3 bases and the J segment 3 bases; nucleotides outside the gene matches: 8. The CDR3 has 17 residues.